A selection of T cell receptor beta chains follows, all from one sample in a study of blood T cells in healthy people across ages. TCRdb reanalysed the 5' RACE reads using MiXCR and keeps one entry per CDR3 protein. Among roughly 1.9 million distinct CDR3 sequences, roughly two fifths were seen once, and the ten largest hold more than 20%. Sequencing was performed on blood. The receptors shown here come from a human donor in good health. The CDR3 runs from the conserved cysteine through the conserved F or W. Each record gives: V gene, J gene, CDR3 length, CDR3 protein.

TRBV4-2,TRBJ2-3,19,CASSQEVNAMYFSTDTQYF
TRBV4-3,TRBJ1-1,14,CASSQSGARTEAFF
TRBV7-2,TRBJ2-1,14,CASRPSGGAFEQFF
TRBV20-1,TRBJ1-2,14,CSARGGQGNDGYTF
TRBV6-5,TRBJ2-7,14,CASSLRHSSYEQYF
TRBV7-2,TRBJ2-7,13,CASSLGSPHEQYF
TRBV7-9,TRBJ1-6,12,CASSPESSPLHF
TRBV20-1,TRBJ1-2,15,CSARTLGQGNYGCTF
TRBV27,TRBJ2-1,14,CASSLSFRYNEQFF
TRBV7-8,TRBJ2-5,15,CASSPRVGSGETQYF
TRBV7-9,TRBJ2-7,14,CASSTLQVKGEQYF
TRBV27,TRBJ2-2,14,CASRLQGVSGELFF
TRBV6-4,TRBJ1-2,16,CASSDLTDSTNYGYTF
TRBV20-1,TRBJ2-5,13,CSARVAGPETQYF
TRBV29-1,TRBJ2-5,13,CSVEGKGGETQYF
TRBV20-1,TRBJ2-3,14,CSALMGDGTDTQYF
TRBV4-2,TRBJ2-7,18,CASSQEETGVTTVYEQYF
TRBV5-1,TRBJ1-1,15,CASSPEPGEGTEAFF
TRBV7-8,TRBJ2-7,16,CASSTQGGVRTWEQYF
TRBV29-1,TRBJ1-1,14,CSVVGSSMNTEAFF
TRBV6-1,TRBJ2-1,13,CASSGGEYNEQFF